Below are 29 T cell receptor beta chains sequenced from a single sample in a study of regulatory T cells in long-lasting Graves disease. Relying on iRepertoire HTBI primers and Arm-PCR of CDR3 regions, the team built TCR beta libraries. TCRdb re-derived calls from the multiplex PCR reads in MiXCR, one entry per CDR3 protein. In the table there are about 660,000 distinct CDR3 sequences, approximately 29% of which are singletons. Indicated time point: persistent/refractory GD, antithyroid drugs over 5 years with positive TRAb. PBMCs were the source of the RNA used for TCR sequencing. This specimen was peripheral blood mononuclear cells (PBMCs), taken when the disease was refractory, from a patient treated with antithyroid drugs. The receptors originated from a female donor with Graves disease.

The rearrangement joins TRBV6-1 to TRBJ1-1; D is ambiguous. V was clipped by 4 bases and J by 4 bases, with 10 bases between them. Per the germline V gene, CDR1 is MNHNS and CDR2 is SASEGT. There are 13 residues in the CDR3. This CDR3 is CASSARGSTEAFF. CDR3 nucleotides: TGTGCCAGCAGTGCACGAGGGAGCACTGAAGCTTTCTTT.

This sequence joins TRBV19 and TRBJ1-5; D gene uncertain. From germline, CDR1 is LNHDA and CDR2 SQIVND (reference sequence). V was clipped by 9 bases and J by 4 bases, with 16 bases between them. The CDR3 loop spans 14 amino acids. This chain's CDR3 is CASRSGRENQPQHF. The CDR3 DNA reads TGTGCCAGCCGCTCCGGACGGGAAAATCAGCCCCAGCATTTT.

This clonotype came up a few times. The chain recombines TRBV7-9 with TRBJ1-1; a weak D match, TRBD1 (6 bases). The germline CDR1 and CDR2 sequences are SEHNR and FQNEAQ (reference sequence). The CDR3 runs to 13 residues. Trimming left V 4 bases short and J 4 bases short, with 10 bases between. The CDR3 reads CASSSRQVTEAFF. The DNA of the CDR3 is TGTGCCAGCAGCTCACGACAGGTCACTGAAGCTTTCTTT.

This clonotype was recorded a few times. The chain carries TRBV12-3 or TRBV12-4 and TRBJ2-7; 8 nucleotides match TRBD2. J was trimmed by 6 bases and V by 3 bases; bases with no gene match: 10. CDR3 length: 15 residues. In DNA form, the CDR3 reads TGTGCCAGCAGTTTTCTCCCGGGAGGGCCGAGCGAGCAGTACTTC. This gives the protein CASSFLPGGPSEQYF.

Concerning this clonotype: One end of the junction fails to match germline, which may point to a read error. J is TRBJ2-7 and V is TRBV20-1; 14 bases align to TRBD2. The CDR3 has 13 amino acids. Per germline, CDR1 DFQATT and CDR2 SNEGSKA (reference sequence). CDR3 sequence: CSALGLAGVEQHF. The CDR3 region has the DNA TGCAGTGCCTTGGGACTAGCGGGAGTTGAGCAGCACTTC.

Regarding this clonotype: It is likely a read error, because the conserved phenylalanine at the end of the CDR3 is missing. CDR3 in DNA: TGTGCCATCAGTGAGTCTGGTACAGGTGAAGCTTTCTTG. Translated: CAISESGTGEAFL. The V call is TRBV10-3, the J call TRBJ1-1; tentatively, D is TRBD1 (5 bases). CDR1 is ENHRY, CDR2 SYGVKD, per germline. Trimming took off 0 bases at V and 7 bases at J, with 9 bases between the two ends. The CDR3 runs to 13 residues.

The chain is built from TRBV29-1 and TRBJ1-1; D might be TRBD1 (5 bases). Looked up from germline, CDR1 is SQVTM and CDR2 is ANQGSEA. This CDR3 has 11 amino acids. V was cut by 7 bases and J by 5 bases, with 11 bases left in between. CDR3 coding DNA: TGCAGCGGATGGGAGGGGACTGAAGCTTTCTTT. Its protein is CSGWEGTEAFF.

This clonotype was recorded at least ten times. The CDR3 protein is CASSPQAGGTTEAFF. The CDR3 region has the DNA TGTGCCAGCAGTCCCCAGGCAGGGGGCACCACTGAAGCTTTCTTT. The chain combines TRBV12-3 or TRBV12-4 with TRBJ1-1; 8 bases match TRBD1. Trimming at V came to 5 bases and at J to 4 bases, leaving 9 bases not matched to a gene. The CDR3 extends over 15 amino acids.

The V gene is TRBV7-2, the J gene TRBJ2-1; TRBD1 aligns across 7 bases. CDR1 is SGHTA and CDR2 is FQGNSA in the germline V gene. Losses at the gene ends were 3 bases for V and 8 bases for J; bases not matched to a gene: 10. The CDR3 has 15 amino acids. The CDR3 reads CASSLGQRRFDEQFF. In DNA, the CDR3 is TGTGCCAGCAGCTTGGGACAGCGGAGGTTTGATGAGCAGTTCTTC.

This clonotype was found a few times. CDR3 bases: TGTGCCAGTTGGACTAGCGGCACCTACGAGCAGTACTTC. Protein sequence: CASWTSGTYEQYF. The V and J genes are TRBV6-1 and TRBJ2-7; 10 bases align to TRBD2. The CDR3 runs 13 residues. The J segment lost 2 bases and the V segment lost 9 bases, leaving 4 bases of the junction unmatched. Germline V CDR1 and CDR2: MNHNS, SASEGT.

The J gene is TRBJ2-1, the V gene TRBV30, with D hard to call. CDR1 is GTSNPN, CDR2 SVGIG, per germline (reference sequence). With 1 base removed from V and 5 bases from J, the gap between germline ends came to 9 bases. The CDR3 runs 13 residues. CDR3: CAWSESPHNEQFF. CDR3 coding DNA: TGTGCCTGGAGTGAAAGTCCCCACAATGAGCAGTTCTTC.

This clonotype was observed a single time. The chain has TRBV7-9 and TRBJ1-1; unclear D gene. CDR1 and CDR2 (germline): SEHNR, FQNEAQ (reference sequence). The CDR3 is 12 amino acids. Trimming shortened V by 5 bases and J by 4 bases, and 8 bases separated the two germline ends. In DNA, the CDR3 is TGTGCCAGCAGCCACCTAATCACTGAAGCTTTCTTT. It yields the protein CASSHLITEAFF.

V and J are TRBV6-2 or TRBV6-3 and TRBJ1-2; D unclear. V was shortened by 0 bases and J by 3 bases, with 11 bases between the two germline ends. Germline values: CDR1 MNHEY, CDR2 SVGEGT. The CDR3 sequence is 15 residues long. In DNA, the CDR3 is TGTGCCAGCAGTTACTCTTGGGTCCAGGACTATGGCTACACCTTC. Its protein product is CASSYSWVQDYGYTF.

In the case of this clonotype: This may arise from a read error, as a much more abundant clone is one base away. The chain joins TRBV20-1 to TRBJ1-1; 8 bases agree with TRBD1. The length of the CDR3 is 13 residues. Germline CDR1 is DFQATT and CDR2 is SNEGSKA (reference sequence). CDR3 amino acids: CSGTGTSNAEAFF. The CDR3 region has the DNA TGCAGTGGGACAGGGACATCGAACGCTGAAGCTTTCTTT.

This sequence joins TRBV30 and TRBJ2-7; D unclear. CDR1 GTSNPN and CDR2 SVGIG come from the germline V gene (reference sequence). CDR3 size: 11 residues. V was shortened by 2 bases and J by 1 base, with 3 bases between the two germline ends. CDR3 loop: CAWSNSYEQYF. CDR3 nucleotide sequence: TGTGCCTGGAGTAATTCCTACGAGCAGTACTTC.

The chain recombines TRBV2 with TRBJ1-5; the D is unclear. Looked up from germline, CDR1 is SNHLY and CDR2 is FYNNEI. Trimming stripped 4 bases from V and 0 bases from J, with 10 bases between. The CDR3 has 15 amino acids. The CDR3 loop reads CASSGSPFSNQPQHF. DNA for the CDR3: TGTGCCAGCAGTGGATCTCCGTTTAGCAATCAGCCCCAGCATTTT. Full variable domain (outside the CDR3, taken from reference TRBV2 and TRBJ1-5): EPEVTQTPSHQVTQMGQEVILRCVPISNHLYFYWYRQILGQKVEFLVSFYNNEISEKSEIFDDQFSVERPDGSNFTLKIRSTKLEDSAMYFCASSGSPFSNQPQHFGDGTRLSIL.

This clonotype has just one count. The CDR3 nucleotides are TGCAGCGTTGGGGAGGTAGCGGGAGCCTACGAGCAGTACTTC. The encoded protein is CSVGEVAGAYEQYF. The chain is built from TRBV29-1 and TRBJ2-7, with 9 nucleotides matching TRBD2. Trimming cost V 4 bases and J 2 bases; bases outside gene matches: 6. Looked up from germline, CDR1 is SQVTM and CDR2 is ANQGSEA. The CDR3 consists of 14 residues.

CDR3 sequence (DNA): TGTGCCAGCAGTTATACAGGGACGGGGGCTAACTATGGCTACACCTTC. It specifies CASSYTGTGANYGYTF. The chain employs TRBV27 and TRBJ1-2; a possible D gene is TRBD1 (6 bases). CDR1 and CDR2 (germline): MNHEY, SMNVEV (reference sequence). The length of the CDR3 is 16 residues. The V gene lost 4 bases and the J gene lost 0 bases, with 15 bases spanning the gap.

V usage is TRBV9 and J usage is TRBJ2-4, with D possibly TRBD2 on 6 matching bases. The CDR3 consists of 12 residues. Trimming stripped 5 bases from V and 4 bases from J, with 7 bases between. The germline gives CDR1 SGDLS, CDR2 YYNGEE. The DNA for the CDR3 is TGTGCCAGCAGTGGGGGGAAAAACATTCAGTACTTC. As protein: CASSGGKNIQYF.

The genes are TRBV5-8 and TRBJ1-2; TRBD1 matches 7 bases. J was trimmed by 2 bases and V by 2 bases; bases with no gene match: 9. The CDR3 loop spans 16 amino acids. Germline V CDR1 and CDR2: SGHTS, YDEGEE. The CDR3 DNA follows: TGTGCCAGCAGCTTCGCAGAGACAGGGATAAACTATGGCTACACCTTC. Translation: CASSFAETGINYGYTF.

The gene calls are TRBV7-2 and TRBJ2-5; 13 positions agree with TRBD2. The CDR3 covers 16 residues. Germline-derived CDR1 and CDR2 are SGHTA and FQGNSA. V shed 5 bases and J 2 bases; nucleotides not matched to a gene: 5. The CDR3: CASSTGLAGRQETQYF. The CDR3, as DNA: TGTGCCAGCAGCACGGGACTAGCGGGACGACAAGAGACCCAGTACTTC.

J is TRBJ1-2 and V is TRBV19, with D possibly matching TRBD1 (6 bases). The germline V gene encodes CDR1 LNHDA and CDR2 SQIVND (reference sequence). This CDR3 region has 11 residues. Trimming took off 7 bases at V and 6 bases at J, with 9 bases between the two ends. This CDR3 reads CASKRTDGYTF. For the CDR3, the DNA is TGTGCCAGTAAGAGGACAGATGGCTACACCTTC.

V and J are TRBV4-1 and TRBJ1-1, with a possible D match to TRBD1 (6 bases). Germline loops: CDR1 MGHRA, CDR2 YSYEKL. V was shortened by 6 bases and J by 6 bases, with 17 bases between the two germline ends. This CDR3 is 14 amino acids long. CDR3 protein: CASRPQGLSSEAFF. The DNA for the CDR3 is TGCGCCAGCAGACCACAGGGTCTCTCTTCTGAAGCTTTCTTT.

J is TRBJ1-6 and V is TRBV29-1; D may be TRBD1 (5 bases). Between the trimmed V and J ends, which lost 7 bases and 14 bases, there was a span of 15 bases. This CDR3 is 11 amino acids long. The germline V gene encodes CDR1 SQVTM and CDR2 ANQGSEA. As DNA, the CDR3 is TGCAGCGGTCTTCAGGGTCGCGCCCTCCACTTT. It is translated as CSGLQGRALHF.

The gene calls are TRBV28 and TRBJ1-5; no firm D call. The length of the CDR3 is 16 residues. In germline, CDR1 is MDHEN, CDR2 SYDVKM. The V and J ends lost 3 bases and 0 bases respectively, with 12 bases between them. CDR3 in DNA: TGTGCCAGCAGTTTTCCCCTCGGGGTTAGCAATCAGCCCCAGCATTTT. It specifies CASSFPLGVSNQPQHF.

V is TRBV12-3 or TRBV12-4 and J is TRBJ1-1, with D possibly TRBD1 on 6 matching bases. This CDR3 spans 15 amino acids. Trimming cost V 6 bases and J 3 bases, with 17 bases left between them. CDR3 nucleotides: TGTGCCAGCAGAGCGTCAGGGGCGGGAGACACTGAAGCTTTCTTT. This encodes CASRASGAGDTEAFF.

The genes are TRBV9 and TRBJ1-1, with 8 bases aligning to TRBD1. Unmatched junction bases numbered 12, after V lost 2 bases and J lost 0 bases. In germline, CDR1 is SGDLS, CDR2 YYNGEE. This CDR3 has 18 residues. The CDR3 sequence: CASSVVPGQVSLNTEAFF. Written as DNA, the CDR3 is TGTGCCAGCAGCGTCGTACCGGGACAGGTCTCTTTGAACACTGAAGCTTTCTTT.

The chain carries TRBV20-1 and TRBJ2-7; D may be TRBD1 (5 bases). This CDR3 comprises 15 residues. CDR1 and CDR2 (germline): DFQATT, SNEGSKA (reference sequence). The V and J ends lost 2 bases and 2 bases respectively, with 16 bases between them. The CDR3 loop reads CSARTGQGLAYEQYF. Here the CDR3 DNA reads TGCAGTGCTAGAACTGGTCAGGGCCTCGCCTACGAGCAGTACTTC.

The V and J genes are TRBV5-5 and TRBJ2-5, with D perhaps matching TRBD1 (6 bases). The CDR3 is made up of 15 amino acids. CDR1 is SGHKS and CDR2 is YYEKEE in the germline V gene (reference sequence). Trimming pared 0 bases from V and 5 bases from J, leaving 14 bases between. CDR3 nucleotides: TGTGCCAGCAGCTTGGAGGGCAGGGGACGTGAGACCCAGTACTTC. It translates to CASSLEGRGRETQYF.